The 27 T cell receptor beta chains given below trace back to one sample, sequenced in a study of beta chain features in type 1 diabetes. Expressed TCRB transcripts got sequenced, as all isolated RNA was reverse transcribed. Only in-frame clones appear in the TCRdb table, and some are missing; sequencing was by immunoSEQ multiplex PCR. The table includes fewer than 900,000 clones, 17% detected once. Sequencing was done on a sample of naive CD4+ T cells from blood. These receptors came from a woman between 18 and 30 years old in good health.

The chain recombines TRBV11-1 with TRBJ1-1; 7 bases are shared with TRBD1. This CDR3 spans 14 amino acids. V was pared by 3 bases and J by 2 bases, with 3 bases of the junction left unmatched. The germline V gene encodes CDR1 SGHAT and CDR2 FQDESV (reference sequence). The CDR3 DNA is TGTGCCAGCAGCTTCGGGACAGCAAACACTGAAGCTTTCTTT. Its translation is CASSFGTANTEAFF.

With respect to this clone: Other DNA sequences within the sample encode an identical CDR3. The chain has TRBV28 and TRBJ2-7; 7 nucleotides line up with TRBD1. The germline V gene has CDR1 MDHEN and CDR2 SYDVKM. J was trimmed by 4 bases and V by 8 bases; bases with no gene match: 8. The CDR3 loop spans 13 amino acids. The CDR3: CASSPGQSYEQYF. In DNA form, the CDR3 reads TGTGCCAGCTCTCCGGGACAGAGTTACGAGCAGTACTTC.

CDR3 nucleotide sequence: TGTGCCAGCTCAACGGACAGGGTCGGCGAGCAGTACTTC. Translating it yields CASSTDRVGEQYF. The rearrangement joins TRBV18 to TRBJ2-7; TRBD1 matches at 8 bases. Losses at the gene ends were 5 bases for V and 6 bases for J; bases not matched to a gene: 6. Germline V CDR1 and CDR2: KGHSH, LQKENI. The CDR3 length is 13 residues.

This clone has more than one count but fewer than ten. The chain joins TRBV7-2 to TRBJ2-3, with D perhaps TRBD2 (5 bases). The CDR3 totals 15 residues. Germline V gives CDR1 SGHTA, CDR2 FQGNSA. V was trimmed by 2 bases and J by 6 bases, leaving 15 bases between them. DNA of the CDR3: TGTGCCAGCAGCTTAAACGGCGCTAGCATGGATACGCAGTATTTT. This codes for CASSLNGASMDTQYF.

This clone was detected only a few times. This chain joins TRBV18 and TRBJ2-1, with D tentatively TRBD1 (6 bases). V lost 5 bases and J lost 0, with 11 bases in between. Germline CDR1 KGHSH, CDR2 LQKENI. CDR3 length: 15 residues. The CDR3 sequence is CASSSGQNSYNEQFF. In DNA form, the CDR3 reads TGTGCCAGCTCATCAGGACAGAACTCCTACAATGAGCAGTTCTTC.

The gene calls are TRBV27 and TRBJ1-4; the match to TRBD1 covers 7 bases. Germline CDR1 and CDR2: MNHEY and SMNVEV (reference sequence). V was pared by 6 bases and J by 3 bases, with 7 bases of the junction left unmatched. The CDR3 covers 15 residues. In nucleotides, the CDR3 is TGTGCCAGCAGAGGAGGGGACAGACCTAATGAAAAACTGTTTTTT. Translating it yields CASRGGDRPNEKLFF.

There are a few counts of this clone. This rearrangement joins TRBV2 to TRBJ1-2; D not resolved. The CDR3 contains 12 residues. Germline CDR1 SNHLY, CDR2 FYNNEI. Trimming stripped 5 bases from V and 8 bases from J, with 12 bases between. This CDR3 reads CASSPRVGGYTF. The CDR3 nucleotides are TGTGCCAGCAGTCCCCGGGTGGGGGGCTACACCTTC.

This clone was counted a few times. The V gene is TRBV20-1, the J gene TRBJ2-3; no reliable D call. The V gene's germline CDR1 is DFQATT and CDR2 SNEGSKA (reference sequence). Trimming shortened V by 4 bases and J by 6 bases, and 8 bases separated the two germline ends. The CDR3 contains 11 residues. CDR3 amino acids: CSATEDDTQYF. CDR3 bases: TGCAGTGCTACCGAGGATGATACGCAGTATTTT.

This clone showed up just a few times. The V and J genes are TRBV12-5 and TRBJ2-6, with a tentative D call TRBD1 (5 bases). Germline V gives CDR1 LGHNT, CDR2 FRNRAP. This CDR3 has 16 amino acids. Trimming left V 0 bases short and J 8 bases short, with 14 bases between. This CDR3 reads CASGLVASNRPNVLTF. CDR3 coding DNA: TGTGCTAGTGGTTTGGTGGCCAGTAACAGGCCCAACGTCCTGACTTTC.

This clone has just one count. The gene calls are TRBV4-2 and TRBJ2-5; D perhaps matches TRBD2 (6 bases). V lost 11 bases to trimming and J lost 2 bases, with 15 bases between them. The CDR3 totals 13 residues. Germline V gene data show CDR1 as LGHNA and CDR2 as YNFKEQ. CDR3 loop: CAAGAGRQETQYF. The CDR3 DNA follows: TGTGCCGCGGGTGCGGGGCGGCAAGAGACCCAGTACTTC.

The chain recombines TRBV5-4 with TRBJ1-2, with 7 bases identical to TRBD1. This CDR3 has 14 residues. J lost 4 bases, V lost 0 bases, and 3 bases had no gene match. Germline loops: CDR1 SGHNT, CDR2 YYREEE (reference sequence). The DNA for the CDR3 is TGTGCCAGCAGCTTGGTGGGACAGAGCTATGGCTACACCTTC. Protein: CASSLVGQSYGYTF.

There are a few counts of this clone. V is TRBV6-6 and J is TRBJ1-5; no definite D call. This CDR3 contains 14 residues. Trimming pared 3 bases from V and 2 bases from J, leaving 8 bases between. CDR1 is MNHNY and CDR2 is SVGAGI in the germline V gene (reference sequence). CDR3 sequence: CASSYRAGNQPQHF. The CDR3 DNA is TGTGCCAGCAGTTATCGGGCAGGCAATCAGCCCCAGCATTTT.

This clone has just a few counts. V gene TRBV2 combines with J gene TRBJ2-3; D gene unclear. The V end was cut by 3 bases, the J end by 4 bases, with 5 bases between. The CDR3 sequence is 12 residues long. The V gene's germline CDR1 is SNHLY and CDR2 FYNNEI. The CDR3 coding sequence is TGTGCCAGCAGTGACCCAGCAGATACGCAGTATTTT. It encodes CASSDPADTQYF.

This clone has only a few counts. The rearrangement uses TRBV6-6 and TRBJ2-7; TRBD1 matches at 9 bases. The CDR3 contains 14 residues. The germline V gene encodes CDR1 MNHNY and CDR2 SVGAGI (reference sequence). The ends lost 7 bases at V and 3 bases at J; junction bases unmatched: 7. The chain's CDR3 is CASNLRTGVYEQYF. CDR3 coding DNA: TGTGCCAGCAATCTCCGGACAGGGGTCTACGAGCAGTACTTC.

V and J are TRBV7-9 and TRBJ2-4; TRBD1 matches 10 bases. The germline CDR1 and CDR2 sequences are SEHNR and FQNEAQ (reference sequence). This CDR3 has 15 residues. V shed 5 bases and J 6 bases; nucleotides not matched to a gene: 7. The DNA for the CDR3 is TGTGCCAGCAGCCTCACCGGGACAGGGGCAAACATTCAGTACTTC. The encoded protein is CASSLTGTGANIQYF.

CDR3: CASSDRVGYEQYF. The CDR3 nucleotides are TGTGCCAGCAGTGACAGGGTCGGCTACGAGCAGTACTTC. This chain uses TRBV28 with TRBJ2-7; the match to TRBD1 covers 7 bases. Trimming at V came to 5 bases and at J to 3 bases, leaving 4 bases not matched to a gene. The CDR3 length is 13 residues. Germline CDR1 is MDHEN and CDR2 is SYDVKM.

This clone was counted a few times. CDR3 amino acids: CASSFYGGQSNNEQFF. The CDR3 DNA is TGCGCCAGCAGCTTCTATGGGGGGCAGTCCAACAATGAGCAGTTCTTC. The chain couples TRBV5-1 to TRBJ2-1, with D perhaps being TRBD1 or TRBD2 (6 bases each). Germline CDR1 reads SGHRS; CDR2 reads YFSETQ. Trimming took off 2 bases at V and 5 bases at J, with 17 bases between the two ends. The CDR3 covers 16 residues.

This clone was found a few times. The genes are TRBV18 and TRBJ1-1, with 7 bases fitting TRBD1. Trimming cost V 1 base and J 0 bases; bases outside gene matches: 5. Germline loops: CDR1 KGHSH, CDR2 LQKENI. The length of the CDR3 is 16 residues. The DNA for the CDR3 is TGTGCCAGCTCACCACAGGAGGGGACAGTGAACACTGAAGCTTTCTTT. The encoded protein is CASSPQEGTVNTEAFF.

This clone appeared a few times. The rearrangement uses TRBV5-1 and TRBJ2-1; D is unclear. V was clipped by 6 bases and J by 5 bases, with 15 bases between them. The CDR3 contains 14 residues. From germline, CDR1 is SGHRS and CDR2 YFSETQ. The CDR3 reads CASTTAPNDNEQFF. The CDR3 coding sequence is TGCGCCAGCACCACTGCTCCGAACGACAATGAGCAGTTCTTC.

This chain joins TRBV7-2 and TRBJ1-2, with TRBD1 as a possible D gene (6 bases). In germline, CDR1 is SGHTA, CDR2 FQGNSA. The CDR3 runs to 14 residues. Trimming removed 6 bases at V and 1 base at J, with 12 bases between. CDR3 amino acids: CASREQGVNYGYTF. The CDR3 region has the DNA TGTGCCAGCAGGGAACAGGGCGTTAACTATGGCTACACCTTC. The entire variable domain, with the rest obtained from reference TRBV7-2 and TRBJ1-2, is as follows: GAGVSQSPSNKVTEKGKDVELRCDPISGHTALYWYRQSLGQGLEFLIYFQGNSAPDKSGLPSDRFSAERTGGSVSTLTIQRTQQEDSAVYLCASREQGVNYGYTFGSGTRLTVV.

The V call is TRBV7-2, the J call TRBJ2-7; D is uncertain. The CDR3 sequence is 12 residues long. Germline CDR1 is SGHTA and CDR2 is FQGNSA. Trimming pared 4 bases from V and 2 bases from J, leaving 6 bases between. The CDR3 nucleotides are TGTGCCAGCAGCTGGACGACCTACGAGCAGTACTTC. Translated, it gives CASSWTTYEQYF.

This clone was detected a few times. This CDR3 is also generated by other DNA sequences in the sample. The chain uses TRBV7-9 and TRBJ1-2; D unresolved. Trimming removed 3 bases from V and 2 bases from J, with 4 bases in between. The CDR3 is 12 amino acids. From germline, CDR1 is SEHNR and CDR2 FQNEAQ (reference sequence). Written as DNA, the CDR3 is TGTGCCAGCAGCTTGGAGAACTATGGCTACACCTTC. Protein: CASSLENYGYTF.

There are a few counts of this clone. The CDR3 region has the DNA TGCAGCGTTCTTCCCAGGGGCCTGAGGACTGAAGCTTTCTTT. Translated: CSVLPRGLRTEAFF. The chain is built from TRBV29-1 and TRBJ1-1; perhaps TRBD1 as D (6 bases). V gave up 5 bases and J gave up 5 bases, with 18 bases separating them. This CDR3 has 14 amino acids. Germline CDR1 SQVTM, CDR2 ANQGSEA.

The J gene is TRBJ1-4, the V gene TRBV28, with D maybe TRBD1 (6 bases). The CDR3 length is 14 residues. The V gene's germline CDR1 is MDHEN and CDR2 SYDVKM. Trimming removed 5 bases at V and 4 bases at J, with 11 bases between. The DNA for the CDR3 is TGTGCCAGCAGTGACAGGACAGTTAATGAAAAACTGTTTTTT. Its translation is CASSDRTVNEKLFF.

The chain combines TRBV11-1 with TRBJ2-1, with D possibly being TRBD2 (5 bases). Germline CDR1 reads SGHAT; CDR2 reads FQDESV (reference sequence). The V and J ends lost 0 bases and 1 base respectively, with 7 bases between them. This CDR3 contains 15 residues. CDR3 nucleotides: TGTGCCAGCAGCTTAGCGCGGGTATCCTACAATGAGCAGTTCTTC. It is translated as CASSLARVSYNEQFF.

V and J are TRBV9 and TRBJ2-7; D is perhaps TRBD1 (6 bases). Trimming stripped 4 bases from V and 6 bases from J, with 17 bases between. CDR3 length equals 14 residues. Germline CDR1 reads SGDLS; CDR2 reads YYNGEE. This CDR3 is CASSPGPEGGEQYF. The CDR3 nucleotides read TGTGCCAGCAGCCCCGGCCCCGAAGGGGGCGAGCAGTACTTC.

This clone was counted a few times. This chain links TRBV7-9 with TRBJ2-5; 9 bases match TRBD2. This CDR3 has 15 amino acids. Germline V CDR1 and CDR2: SEHNR, FQNEAQ (reference sequence). The ends lost 5 bases at V and 0 bases at J; junction bases unmatched: 4. CDR3 bases: TGTGCCAGCAGCCGCGGGGGGGCTTACCAAGAGACCCAGTACTTC. Translation: CASSRGGAYQETQYF.